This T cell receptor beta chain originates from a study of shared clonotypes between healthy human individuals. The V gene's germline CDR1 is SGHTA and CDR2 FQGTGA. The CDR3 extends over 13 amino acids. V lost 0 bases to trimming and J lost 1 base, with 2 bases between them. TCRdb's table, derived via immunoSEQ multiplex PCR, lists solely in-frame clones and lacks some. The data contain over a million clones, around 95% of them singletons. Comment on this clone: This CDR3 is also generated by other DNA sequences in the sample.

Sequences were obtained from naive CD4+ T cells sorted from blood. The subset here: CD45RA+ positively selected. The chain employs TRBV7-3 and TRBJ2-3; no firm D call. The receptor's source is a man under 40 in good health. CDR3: CASSLTGTDTQYF. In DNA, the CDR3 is TGTGCCAGCAGCTTAACGGGCACAGATACGCAGTATTTT.